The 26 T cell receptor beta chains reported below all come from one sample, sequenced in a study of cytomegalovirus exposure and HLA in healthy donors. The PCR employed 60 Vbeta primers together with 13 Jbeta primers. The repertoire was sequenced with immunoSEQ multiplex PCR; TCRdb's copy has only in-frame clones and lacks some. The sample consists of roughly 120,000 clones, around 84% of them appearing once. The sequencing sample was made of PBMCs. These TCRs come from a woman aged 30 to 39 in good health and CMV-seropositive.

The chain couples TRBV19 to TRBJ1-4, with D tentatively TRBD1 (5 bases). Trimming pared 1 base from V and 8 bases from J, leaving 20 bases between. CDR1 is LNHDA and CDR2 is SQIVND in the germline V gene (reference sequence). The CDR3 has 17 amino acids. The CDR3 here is CASSIAPLTVGGEKLFF. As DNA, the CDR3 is TGTGCCAGTAGTATAGCCCCCCTGACAGTCGGTGGCGAAAAACTGTTTTTT.

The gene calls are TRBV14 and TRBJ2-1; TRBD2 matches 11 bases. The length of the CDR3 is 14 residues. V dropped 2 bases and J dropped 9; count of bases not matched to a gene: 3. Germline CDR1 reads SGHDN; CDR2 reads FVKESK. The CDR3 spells CASSQSGLAGEQFF. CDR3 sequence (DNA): TGTGCCAGCAGCCAATCCGGACTAGCGGGTGAGCAGTTCTTC. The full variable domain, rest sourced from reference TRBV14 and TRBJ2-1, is EAGVTQFPSHSVIEKGQTVTLRCDPISGHDNLYWYRRVMGKEIKFLLHFVKESKQDESGMPNNRFLAERTGGTYSTLKVQPAELEDSGVYFCASSQSGLAGEQFFGPGTRLTVL.

This chain's CDR3 is CASSYRPTGTEAFF. The CDR3, as DNA: TGTGCCAGCAGTTACCGCCCCACCGGCACTGAAGCTTTCTTT. The J gene is TRBJ1-1, the V gene TRBV6-5; D is ambiguous. CDR1 is MNHEY and CDR2 is SVGAGI in the germline V gene. This CDR3 has 14 residues. Trimming left V 2 bases short and J 4 bases short, with 11 bases between.

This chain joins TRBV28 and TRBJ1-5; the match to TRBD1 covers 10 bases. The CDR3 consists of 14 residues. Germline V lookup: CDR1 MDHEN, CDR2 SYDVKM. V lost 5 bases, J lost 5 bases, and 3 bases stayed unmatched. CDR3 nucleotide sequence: TGTGCCAGCAGTCCGGGACAGGGGTATCAGCCCCAGCATTTT. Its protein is CASSPGQGYQPQHF.

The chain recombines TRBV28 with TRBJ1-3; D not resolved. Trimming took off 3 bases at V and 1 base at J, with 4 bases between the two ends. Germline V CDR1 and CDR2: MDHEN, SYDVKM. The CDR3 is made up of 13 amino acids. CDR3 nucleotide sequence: TGTGCCAGCAGTTTCTTTTCTGGAAACACCATATATTTT. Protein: CASSFFSGNTIYF.

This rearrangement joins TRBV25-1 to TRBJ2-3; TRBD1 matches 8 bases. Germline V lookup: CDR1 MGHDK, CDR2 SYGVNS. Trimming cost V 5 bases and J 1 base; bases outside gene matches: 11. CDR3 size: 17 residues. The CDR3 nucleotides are TGTGCCAGCAGTCATCCTCCGGACAGGGAAGGCACAGATACGCAGTATTTT. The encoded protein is CASSHPPDREGTDTQYF.

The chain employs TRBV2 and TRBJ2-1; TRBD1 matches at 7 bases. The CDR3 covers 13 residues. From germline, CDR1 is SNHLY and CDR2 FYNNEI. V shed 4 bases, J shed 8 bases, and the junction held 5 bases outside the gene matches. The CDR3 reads CASSGQGRDEQFF. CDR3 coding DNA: TGTGCCAGCAGTGGACAGGGTAGGGATGAGCAGTTCTTC.

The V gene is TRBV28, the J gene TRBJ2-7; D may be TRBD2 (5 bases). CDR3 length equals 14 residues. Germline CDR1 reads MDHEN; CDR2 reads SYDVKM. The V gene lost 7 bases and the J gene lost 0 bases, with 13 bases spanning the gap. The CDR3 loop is CASIPVGSSYEQYF. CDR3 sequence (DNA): TGTGCCAGCATTCCTGTGGGGAGCTCCTACGAGCAGTACTTC. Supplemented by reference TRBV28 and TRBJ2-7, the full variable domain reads DVKVTQSSRYLVKRTGEKVFLECVQDMDHENMFWYRQDPGLGLRLIYFSYDVKMKEKGDIPEGYSVSREKKERFSLILESASTNQTSMYLCASIPVGSSYEQYFGPGTRLTVT.

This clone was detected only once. The CDR3 loop is CASSPQAGAGYEQYF. CDR3 coding DNA: TGTGCCAGCTCACCCCAGGCGGGGGCCGGATACGAGCAGTACTTC. The gene calls are TRBV18 and TRBJ2-7, with D tentatively TRBD2 (7 bases). V lost 3 bases and J 4 bases, leaving 16 bases between the germline ends. Per germline, CDR1 KGHSH and CDR2 LQKENI. The CDR3 runs 15 residues.

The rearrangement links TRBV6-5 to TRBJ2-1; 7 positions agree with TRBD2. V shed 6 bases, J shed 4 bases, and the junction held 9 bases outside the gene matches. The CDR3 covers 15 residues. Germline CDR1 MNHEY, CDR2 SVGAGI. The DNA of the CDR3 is TGTGCCAGCAGCCCCTTGGCGGGAGCATACAATGAGCAGTTCTTC. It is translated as CASSPLAGAYNEQFF.

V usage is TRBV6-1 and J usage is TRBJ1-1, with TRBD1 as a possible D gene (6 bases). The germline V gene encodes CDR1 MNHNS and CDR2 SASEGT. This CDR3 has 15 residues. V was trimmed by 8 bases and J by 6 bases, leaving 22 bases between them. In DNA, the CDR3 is TGTGCCAGCGGGGGGGCTGGGGCCCTTGGGGCTGAAGCTTTCTTT. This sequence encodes CASGGAGALGAEAFF.

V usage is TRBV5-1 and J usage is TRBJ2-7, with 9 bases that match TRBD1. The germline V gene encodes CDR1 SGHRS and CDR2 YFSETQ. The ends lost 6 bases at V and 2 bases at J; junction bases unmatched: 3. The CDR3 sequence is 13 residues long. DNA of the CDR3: TGCGCCAGCAAACAGGGGGCCGCCTACGAGCAGTACTTC. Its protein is CASKQGAAYEQYF.

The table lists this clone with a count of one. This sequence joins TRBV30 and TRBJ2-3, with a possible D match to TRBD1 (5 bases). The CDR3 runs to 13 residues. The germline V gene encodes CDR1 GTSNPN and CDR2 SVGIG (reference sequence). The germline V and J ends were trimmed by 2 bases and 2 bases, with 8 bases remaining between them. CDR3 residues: CAWSSGNTDTQYF. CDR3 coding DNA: TGTGCCTGGAGTTCAGGGAACACAGATACGCAGTATTTT.

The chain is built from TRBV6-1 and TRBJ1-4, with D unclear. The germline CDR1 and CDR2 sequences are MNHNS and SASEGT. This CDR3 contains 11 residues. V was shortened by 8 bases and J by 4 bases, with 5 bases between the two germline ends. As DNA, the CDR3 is TGTGCCAGCCACTATAATGAAAAACTGTTTTTT. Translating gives CASHYNEKLFF.

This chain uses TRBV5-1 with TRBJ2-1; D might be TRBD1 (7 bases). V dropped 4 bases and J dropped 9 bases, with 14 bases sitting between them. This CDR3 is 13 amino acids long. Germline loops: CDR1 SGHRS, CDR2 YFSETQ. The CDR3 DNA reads TGCGCCAGCAGCACCAGACAGGGAGGTGAGCAGTTCTTC. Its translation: CASSTRQGGEQFF.

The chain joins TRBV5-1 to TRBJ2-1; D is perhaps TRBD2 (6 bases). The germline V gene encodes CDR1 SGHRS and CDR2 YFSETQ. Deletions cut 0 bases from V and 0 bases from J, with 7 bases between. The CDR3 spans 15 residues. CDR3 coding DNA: TGCGCCAGCAGCTTGGCTAGCGTCTCCTACAATGAGCAGTTCTTC. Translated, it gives CASSLASVSYNEQFF.

CDR3 protein: CASSVPGLATDTQYF. CDR3 DNA: TGTGCCAGCAGTGTACCGGGACTTGCCACAGATACGCAGTATTTT. The chain links TRBV6-1 to TRBJ2-3, with a possible D match to TRBD2 (6 bases). V shed 4 bases and J shed 2 bases, with 13 bases lying between them. Germline lookup yields CDR1 MNHNS and CDR2 SASEGT. The CDR3 runs 15 residues.

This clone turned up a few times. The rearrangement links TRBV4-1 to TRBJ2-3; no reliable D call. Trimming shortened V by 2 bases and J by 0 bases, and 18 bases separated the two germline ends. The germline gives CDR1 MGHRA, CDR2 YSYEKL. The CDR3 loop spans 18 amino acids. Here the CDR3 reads CASSQLPGYRPSTDTQYF. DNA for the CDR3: TGCGCCAGCAGCCAATTACCGGGTTACCGACCTAGCACAGATACGCAGTATTTT.

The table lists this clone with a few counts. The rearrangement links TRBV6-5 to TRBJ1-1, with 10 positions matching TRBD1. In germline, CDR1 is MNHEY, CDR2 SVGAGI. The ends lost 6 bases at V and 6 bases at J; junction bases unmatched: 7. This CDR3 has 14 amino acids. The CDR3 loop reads CASSPGQGDPEAFF. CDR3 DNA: TGTGCCAGCAGCCCCGGACAGGGGGATCCTGAAGCTTTCTTT.

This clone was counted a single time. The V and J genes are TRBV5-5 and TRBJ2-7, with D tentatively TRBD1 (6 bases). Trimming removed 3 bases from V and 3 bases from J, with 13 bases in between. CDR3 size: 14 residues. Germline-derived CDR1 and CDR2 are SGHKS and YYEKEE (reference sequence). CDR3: CASSWGRGIYEQYF. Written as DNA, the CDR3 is TGTGCCAGCAGCTGGGGCAGGGGAATCTACGAGCAGTACTTC.

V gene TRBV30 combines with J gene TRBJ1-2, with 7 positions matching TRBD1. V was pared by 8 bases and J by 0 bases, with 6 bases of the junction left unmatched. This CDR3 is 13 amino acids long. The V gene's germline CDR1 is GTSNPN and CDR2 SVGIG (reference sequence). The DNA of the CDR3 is TGTGCCGCCAGGACAGGAACTAACTATGGCTACACCTTC. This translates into CAARTGTNYGYTF.

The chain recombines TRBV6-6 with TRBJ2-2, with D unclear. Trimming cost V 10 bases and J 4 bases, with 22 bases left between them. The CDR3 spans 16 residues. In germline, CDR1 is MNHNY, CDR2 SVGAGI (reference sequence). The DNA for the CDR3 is TGTGCCACATCTCTATCTGGGCCCTCTCCCACCGGGGAGCTGTTTTTT. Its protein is CATSLSGPSPTGELFF.

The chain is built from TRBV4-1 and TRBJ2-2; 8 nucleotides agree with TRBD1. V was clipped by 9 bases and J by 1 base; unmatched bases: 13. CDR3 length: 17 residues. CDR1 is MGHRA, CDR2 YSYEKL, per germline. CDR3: CASTLQGAPGNTGELFF. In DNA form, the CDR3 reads TGCGCCAGTACCCTGCAGGGGGCTCCGGGGAACACCGGGGAGCTGTTTTTT.

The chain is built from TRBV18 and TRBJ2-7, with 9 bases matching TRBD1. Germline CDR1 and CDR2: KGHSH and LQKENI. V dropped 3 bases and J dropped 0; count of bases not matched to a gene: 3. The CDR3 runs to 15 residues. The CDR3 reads CASSPTTGGSYEQYF. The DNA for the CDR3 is TGTGCCAGCTCACCTACGACAGGGGGCTCCTACGAGCAGTACTTC.

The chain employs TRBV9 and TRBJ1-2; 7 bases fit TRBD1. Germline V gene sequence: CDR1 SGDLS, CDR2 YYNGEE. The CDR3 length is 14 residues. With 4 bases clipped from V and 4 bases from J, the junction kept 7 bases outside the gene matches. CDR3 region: CASSPRDSIYGYTF. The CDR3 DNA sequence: TGTGCCAGCAGCCCCCGGGACAGTATCTATGGCTACACCTTC.

In nucleotides, the CDR3 is TGTGCCAGCGCCGGGGGTTTTAGAAACACCATATATTTT. Amino acids: CASAGGFRNTIYF. V is TRBV28 and J is TRBJ1-3, with D possibly matching TRBD1 (5 bases). Germline V gene sequence: CDR1 MDHEN, CDR2 SYDVKM. The CDR3 is 13 residues long. Between the trimmed V and J ends, which lost 8 bases and 5 bases, there was a span of 13 bases.